This is a list of T cell receptor beta chains from one sample in a study of blood T cell repertoires in COVID-19. Sequenced by immunoSEQ multiplex PCR; TCRdb stores in-frame clones only, minus some. There are around 340,000 clones in the sample; 83% occur only once, and roughly 3% lies in the top ten. The sequencing sample was made of peripheral blood. These receptors were obtained from a man in his thirties or forties with active or convalescent COVID-19. Each CDR3 is given with its conserved first and last residue. Each record gives: CDR3 protein, CDR3 DNA, V gene, J gene, D gene, clone size. D genes are given only for firm matches. Size tells how often a clone was seen (once, few, many) or the class of an expanded clone, and some rows leave it out.

cdr3_aa: CASSLPNSYEQYF; cdr3_nt: TGTGCCAGCAGCCTACCAAACTCCTACGAGCAGTACTTC; v_call: TRBV6-5; j_call: TRBJ2-7; d_call: .; clone_size: .
cdr3_aa: CASSLSGRAIPGELFF; cdr3_nt: TGTGCCAGCAGTTTAAGCGGGAGGGCAATCCCCGGGGAGCTGTTTTTT; v_call: TRBV27; j_call: TRBJ2-2; d_call: TRBD2; clone_size: once
cdr3_aa: CASSPHRGPANNEQFF; cdr3_nt: TGTGCCAGCAGTCCCCACAGGGGGCCGGCGAATAATGAGCAGTTCTTC; v_call: TRBV28; j_call: TRBJ2-1; d_call: TRBD1; clone_size: .
cdr3_aa: CASSPTGGSGNTIYF; cdr3_nt: TGTGCCAGCAGTCCCACAGGGGGCTCTGGAAACACCATATATTTT; v_call: TRBV28; j_call: TRBJ1-3; d_call: TRBD1; clone_size: .
cdr3_aa: CASSVVRTGTEAFF; cdr3_nt: TGTGCCAGCAGCGTAGTACGGACAGGGACTGAAGCTTTCTTT; v_call: TRBV9; j_call: TRBJ1-1; d_call: TRBD1; clone_size: .
cdr3_aa: CASSVRTGLYGYTF; cdr3_nt: TGTGCCAGCAGCGTCCGGACAGGGCTCTATGGCTACACCTTC; v_call: TRBV9; j_call: TRBJ1-2; d_call: TRBD1; clone_size: .
cdr3_aa: CASSQDPSFSGGQYF; cdr3_nt: TGTGCCAGCAGCCAAGATCCCTCCTTCAGCGGGGGGCAGTATTTT; v_call: TRBV3-1/TRBV3-2; j_call: TRBJ2-3; d_call: TRBD2; clone_size: .
cdr3_aa: CASSLVGQSSGGTQYF; cdr3_nt: TGCGCCAGCAGCTTGGTGGGGCAGTCTAGCGGGGGTACGCAGTATTTT; v_call: TRBV5-1; j_call: TRBJ2-3; d_call: TRBD2; clone_size: .
cdr3_aa: CASSVRGLPSYLYEQYF; cdr3_nt: TGTGCCAGCAGTGTTAGGGGCCTACCCTCTTACCTTTACGAGCAGTACTTC; v_call: TRBV6-1; j_call: TRBJ2-7; d_call: .; clone_size: .
cdr3_aa: CASSQPRGRSNTEAFF; cdr3_nt: TGTGCCAGCAGCCAACCCCGCGGGCGCTCGAACACTGAAGCTTTCTTT; v_call: TRBV3-1/TRBV3-2; j_call: TRBJ1-1; d_call: .; clone_size: .
cdr3_aa: CASTLGGGISEKLFF; cdr3_nt: TGTGCCAGCACCCTAGGGGGGGGAATCAGTGAAAAACTGTTTTTT; v_call: TRBV9; j_call: TRBJ1-4; d_call: .; clone_size: .
cdr3_aa: CATKGGNNEKLFF; cdr3_nt: TGTGCCACCAAGGGAGGCAATAATGAAAAACTGTTTTTT; v_call: TRBV19; j_call: TRBJ1-4; d_call: .; clone_size: .
cdr3_aa: CASSFRTGTDTQYF; cdr3_nt: TGTGCCAGCAGTTTCAGGACTGGCACAGATACGCAGTATTTT; v_call: TRBV27; j_call: TRBJ2-3; d_call: .; clone_size: .
cdr3_aa: CASSLERGIVTETQYF; cdr3_nt: TGTGCCAGCAGCTTAGAAAGGGGGATCGTGACGGAGACCCAGTACTTC; v_call: TRBV7-6; j_call: TRBJ2-5; d_call: .; clone_size: .
cdr3_aa: CAIEDRGTDTQYF; cdr3_nt: TGTGCCATCGAGGACAGGGGAACAGATACGCAGTATTTT; v_call: TRBV6-5; j_call: TRBJ2-3; d_call: TRBD1; clone_size: once
cdr3_aa: CASSQVLGPGNNQPQHF; cdr3_nt: TGTGCCAGCAGCCAAGTTCTAGGGCCCGGGAACAATCAGCCCCAGCATTTT; v_call: TRBV4-2; j_call: TRBJ1-5; d_call: .; clone_size: .
cdr3_aa: CASSSTDRADNNYGYTF; cdr3_nt: TGCGCCAGCAGCTCAACGGACAGGGCCGATAATAACTATGGCTACACCTTC; v_call: TRBV5-1; j_call: TRBJ1-2; d_call: TRBD1; clone_size: .
cdr3_aa: CSASKDRETSGYTF; cdr3_nt: TGCAGTGCTAGTAAAGACAGGGAAACCTCCGGCTACACCTTC; v_call: TRBV20-1; j_call: TRBJ1-2; d_call: TRBD1; clone_size: .
cdr3_aa: CASSAPIQGIVDVGEKLFF; cdr3_nt: TGTGCCAGCAGTGCGCCGATACAGGGGATTGTAGATGTAGGTGAAAAACTGTTTTTT; v_call: TRBV6-1; j_call: TRBJ1-4; d_call: TRBD1; clone_size: .
cdr3_aa: CASSAGGAVGRLEQFF; cdr3_nt: TGTGCCAGCAGCGCAGGAGGGGCGGTTGGCCGACTTGAGCAGTTCTTC; v_call: TRBV7-2; j_call: TRBJ2-1; d_call: .; clone_size: few
cdr3_aa: CASSLARAGAYNEQFF; cdr3_nt: TGTGCCAGCAGCTTAGCGCGGGCGGGTGCCTACAATGAGCAGTTCTTC; v_call: TRBV7-8; j_call: TRBJ2-1; d_call: .; clone_size: .
cdr3_aa: CASSIVGDSSEAFF; cdr3_nt: TGTGCCAGTAGTATAGTAGGGGACAGTTCTGAAGCTTTCTTT; v_call: TRBV19; j_call: TRBJ1-1; d_call: TRBD1; clone_size: .
cdr3_aa: CAIGGGGGSPLHF; cdr3_nt: TGTGCCATCGGAGGCGGAGGCGGATCACCCCTCCACTTT; v_call: TRBV10-3; j_call: TRBJ1-6; d_call: .; clone_size: .
cdr3_aa: CAWRYRPGELFF; cdr3_nt: TGTGCCTGGAGGTACAGGCCCGGGGAGCTGTTTTTT; v_call: TRBV30; j_call: TRBJ2-2; d_call: .; clone_size: .
cdr3_aa: CASSYRVNEQFF; cdr3_nt: TGTGCCAGCAGTTACAGGGTCAATGAGCAGTTCTTC; v_call: TRBV25-1; j_call: TRBJ2-1; d_call: .; clone_size: once
cdr3_aa: CASSLGQGPFSGNTIYF; cdr3_nt: TGTGCCAGCAGCTTAGGTCAGGGGCCGTTCTCTGGAAACACCATATATTTT; v_call: TRBV7-2; j_call: TRBJ1-3; d_call: .; clone_size: .
cdr3_aa: CASSRLGQGDTEAFF; cdr3_nt: TGTGCCAGCAGCCGCCTCGGGCAGGGGGATACTGAAGCTTTCTTT; v_call: TRBV7-2; j_call: TRBJ1-1; d_call: TRBD1; clone_size: .
cdr3_aa: CASSYSRQGEQYF; cdr3_nt: TGTGCCAGCAGTTACTCCCGACAGGGCGAGCAGTACTTC; v_call: TRBV6-5; j_call: TRBJ2-7; d_call: TRBD1; clone_size: once
cdr3_aa: CASSSGWDTLAKNIQYF; cdr3_nt: TGTGCCAGCAGCTCGGGATGGGACACCCTAGCCAAAAACATTCAGTACTTC; v_call: TRBV7-9; j_call: TRBJ2-4; d_call: .; clone_size: .
cdr3_aa: CASSPGGDQPQHF; cdr3_nt: TGTGCCAGCTCACCTGGAGGGGATCAGCCCCAGCATTTT; v_call: TRBV18; j_call: TRBJ1-5; d_call: .; clone_size: .
cdr3_aa: CASSYSLGDEQFF; cdr3_nt: TGTGCCAGCAGTTACTCCCTAGGGGATGAGCAGTTCTTC; v_call: TRBV6-2/TRBV6-3; j_call: TRBJ2-1; d_call: .; clone_size: .
cdr3_aa: CASSTLDGGNIQYF; cdr3_nt: TGTGCCAGCAGCACCCTCGACGGGGGAAACATTCAGTACTTC; v_call: TRBV7-2; j_call: TRBJ2-4; d_call: .; clone_size: .
cdr3_aa: CASSYDSGSSYEQYF; cdr3_nt: TGCGCCAGCAGCTATGATAGCGGGAGTTCTTACGAGCAGTACTTC; v_call: TRBV5-1; j_call: TRBJ2-7; d_call: TRBD2; clone_size: .
cdr3_aa: CASSQWVGQGRNTIYF; cdr3_nt: TGTGCCAGCAGCCAATGGGTAGGACAGGGCCGAAACACCATATATTTT; v_call: TRBV3-1/TRBV3-2; j_call: TRBJ1-3; d_call: TRBD1; clone_size: .
cdr3_aa: CASSSNRDAHEQYF; cdr3_nt: TGTGCCAGCAGCTCAAACAGGGATGCCCACGAGCAGTACTTC; v_call: TRBV27; j_call: TRBJ2-7; d_call: .; clone_size: .
cdr3_aa: CASSWILPGQGAGGYTF; cdr3_nt: TGCGCCAGCAGCTGGATTTTACCGGGACAGGGGGCGGGTGGCTACACCTTC; v_call: TRBV5-1; j_call: TRBJ1-2; d_call: TRBD1; clone_size: .
cdr3_aa: CASSLGTEYNEQFF; cdr3_nt: TGCGCCAGCAGCTTGGGGACAGAGTACAATGAGCAGTTCTTC; v_call: TRBV5-1; j_call: TRBJ2-1; d_call: .; clone_size: .